Below, one T cell receptor beta chain is given with its context. Germline values: CDR1 MNHEY, CDR2 SVGEGT. The germline V and J ends were trimmed by 5 bases and 5 bases, with 10 bases remaining between them. The CDR3 spans 12 residues. This entry belongs to a study of T cell responses to AZD1222 COVID-19 vaccine. The repertoire was sequenced with immunoSEQ multiplex PCR; TCRdb's copy has only in-frame clones and lacks some. The table records under 110,000 clones, over 75% of them present only once. Sequencing used peripheral blood, obtained 28 days after the second AZD1222 dose. This chain joins TRBV6-2 or TRBV6-3 and TRBJ2-7; D possibly corresponds to TRBD1 (6 bases). The receptor's source is an adult who received the AZD1222 COVID-19 vaccine. The CDR3 protein is CASSSTGNEQYF. The CDR3 nucleotides are TGTGCCAGCAGTAGTACAGGGAACGAGCAGTACTTC.